This T cell receptor beta chain was identified in a study of graft-versus-host responses after intestinal transplantation. At the level of the study: The study gave all recipients anti-thymocyte globulin induction, then tacrolimus and steroids for about 3 years.

Only in-frame clones appear in the TCRdb table, and some are missing; sequencing was by immunoSEQ multiplex PCR. The repertoire holds 90,000 to 150,000 clones, with roughly 95% as singletons. In regard to this clone: The antigen is unknown. A read error may account for a junction end that differs from germline. The same CDR3 arises from other DNA sequences in this sample as well.

In germline, CDR1 is SGHDT, CDR2 YYEEEE. The CDR3 runs to 17 residues. This sequence was found in a human donor who received an intestinal transplant. The rearrangement links TRBV5-6 to TRBJ2-4; 13 bases fit TRBD2. Sequencing used unstimulated CD8+ T cells sorted from spleen or lymph node cells, obtained before intestinal transplant. In nucleotides, the CDR3 is TGCGCCAGCAGCTTGGAACTAGCGGGAGGGCCCTCCGGCATTCAGTACTTC. Protein: CASSLELAGGPSGIQYF.